The clone carrying this T cell receptor (beta chain) has a single count. The CDR3 runs to 13 residues. The germline CDR1 and CDR2 sequences are MNHEY and SMNVEV (reference sequence). Trimming took 3 bases from V and 4 from J, leaving 9 bases between them. Measured with immunoSEQ multiplex PCR; TCRdb has only the in-frame clones, and not every one. This sample has roughly 99,000 clones, with approximately 90% found just once. This sample was included in a study of T cell changes during pregnancy in multiple sclerosis. The TCR originated in a female donor in good health, enrolled as a control in a pregnancy study. The sample consisted of peripheral blood, taken after pregnancy. V gene TRBV27 combines with J gene TRBJ1-1, with D maybe TRBD1 (5 bases). The CDR3 sequence is CASSFLGGTEAFF. As DNA, the CDR3 is TGTGCCAGCAGTTTTCTGGGGGGCACTGAAGCTTTCTTT.